Shown below are 29 T cell receptor beta chains from a single sample sequenced in a study of blood T cell repertoires in COVID-19. Sequenced by immunoSEQ multiplex PCR; TCRdb stores in-frame clones only, minus some. The data show 90,000 to 150,000 clones, around 88% seen once. Sequenced input: peripheral blood. The source is a human donor with acute or convalescent COVID-19. The donor label of this sample is uncertain.

The CDR3 DNA is TGTGCCAGCAGCTCCCGGGACTCCCCCCCAGAGACCCAGTACTTC. Protein: CASSSRDSPPETQYF. V usage is TRBV11-2 and J usage is TRBJ2-5; maybe TRBD2 (6 bases). Deletions cut 4 bases from V and 4 bases from J, with 16 bases between. This CDR3 region has 15 residues. Looked up from germline, CDR1 is SGHAT and CDR2 is FQNNGV.

Remarks on this clone: Other nucleotide sequences in the sample specify the same CDR3. This rearrangement joins TRBV6-2 or TRBV6-3 to TRBJ2-7, with a possible D match to TRBD2 (6 bases). The germline V gene has CDR1 MNHEY and CDR2 SVGEGT. The germline V and J ends were trimmed by 4 bases and 2 bases, with 12 bases remaining between them. The CDR3 loop spans 14 amino acids. The CDR3 loop reads CASSSGTLPYEQYF. CDR3 nucleotides: TGTGCCAGCAGTTCCGGGACTCTACCCTACGAGCAGTACTTC.

This chain joins TRBV7-2 and TRBJ2-5; TRBD2 agrees at 9 bases. J gave up 4 bases and V 4 bases, and 10 bases lay outside the gene matches. The CDR3 sequence is 16 residues long. CDR1 is SGHTA and CDR2 is FQGNSA in the germline V gene. CDR3 nucleotides: TGTGCCAGCAGCTCGAGGTTGGGAGCGGGAGGAGAGACCCAGTACTTC. This sequence encodes CASSSRLGAGGETQYF.

Here the CDR3 DNA reads TGCGCCAGCAGGCCACAGGGGTCTGAGCAGTTCTTC. The encoded protein is CASRPQGSEQFF. The rearrangement uses TRBV10-2 and TRBJ2-1, with 7 bases aligning to TRBD1. From germline, CDR1 is WSHSY and CDR2 SAAADI. V was clipped by 6 bases and J by 9 bases; unmatched bases: 5. The CDR3 has 12 residues.

The J gene is TRBJ2-1, the V gene TRBV7-9, with D possibly TRBD2 on 5 matching bases. Germline V CDR1 and CDR2: SEHNR, FQNEAQ (reference sequence). V shed 6 bases and J shed 8 bases, with 17 bases lying between them. CDR3 length: 14 residues. The CDR3 loop is CASRPPGWGDEQFF. CDR3 DNA: TGTGCCAGCAGACCCCCGGGATGGGGTGATGAGCAGTTCTTC.

This clone was counted a single time. The chain couples TRBV27 to TRBJ1-1; D is possibly TRBD1 (5 bases). The CDR3 consists of 15 residues. Germline loops: CDR1 MNHEY, CDR2 SMNVEV (reference sequence). V lost 0 bases and J 0 bases, leaving 8 bases between the germline ends. As DNA, the CDR3 is TGTGCCAGCAGTTTATCATCGGACATGAACACTGAAGCTTTCTTT. Translating gives CASSLSSDMNTEAFF.

The chain links TRBV7-9 to TRBJ1-2; 9 positions agree with TRBD1. V trimming: 3 bases; J trimming: 6 bases; junction bases outside the gene matches: 11. The germline V gene has CDR1 SEHNR and CDR2 FQNEAQ (reference sequence). This CDR3 contains 16 residues. The CDR3: CASSFWDREFSDGYTF. CDR3 coding DNA: TGTGCCAGCAGCTTCTGGGACAGGGAGTTTAGCGATGGCTACACCTTC.

The chain is built from TRBV28 and TRBJ1-5, with D possibly matching TRBD1 (5 bases). CDR1 is MDHEN, CDR2 SYDVKM, per germline. V lost 3 bases and J 8 bases, leaving 11 bases between the germline ends. The CDR3 is 13 residues long. CDR3 nucleotides: TGTGCCAGCAGTTTTCCGGGGGTAGAGCCCCAGCATTTT. Protein product: CASSFPGVEPQHF.

This chain joins TRBV5-4 and TRBJ2-6; D is possibly TRBD1 (6 bases). Trimming cost V 4 bases and J 4 bases, with 15 bases left between them. In germline, CDR1 is SGHNT, CDR2 YYREEE (reference sequence). This CDR3 spans 16 amino acids. The CDR3 nucleotides read TGTGCCAGCAGCCTATACAGGGCTGCCGGGGCCAACGTCCTGACTTTC. Its translation is CASSLYRAAGANVLTF.

This chain uses TRBV4-3 with TRBJ1-2, with D possibly being TRBD1 (5 bases). CDR3 size: 14 residues. V shed 7 bases and J shed 8 bases, with 20 bases lying between them. Germline V gene lookup returns CDR1 LGHNA and CDR2 YSLEER. CDR3: CASTPQFRGEGYTF. Here the CDR3 DNA reads TGCGCCAGCACTCCCCAATTTCGGGGGGAAGGCTACACCTTC.

The gene calls are TRBV28 and TRBJ1-2; the D gene is possibly TRBD1 (5 bases). V was cut by 6 bases and J by 4 bases, with 12 bases left in between. CDR3 length: 13 residues. The germline CDR1 and CDR2 sequences are MDHEN and SYDVKM. The CDR3 reads CASSLDRLYGYTF. CDR3 DNA: TGTGCCAGCAGCTTAGACAGACTCTATGGCTACACCTTC.

The rearrangement uses TRBV24-1 and TRBJ1-2; D not certain. The germline V and J ends were trimmed by 7 bases and 0 bases, with 41 bases remaining between them. The germline CDR1 and CDR2 sequences are KGHDR and SFDVKD. The CDR3 is 24 amino acids. In DNA form, the CDR3 reads TGTGCCACCAGAGCACTCCAGACGGGAGACCCCGGACTGCTTAGGACCTTAGCTAACTATGGCTACACCTTC. Translated: CATRALQTGDPGLLRTLANYGYTF.

The rearrangement joins TRBV6-2 or TRBV6-3 to TRBJ2-7, with 7 bases identical to TRBD2. Per the germline V gene, CDR1 is MNHEY and CDR2 is SVGEGT. CDR3 length: 15 residues. Trimming removed 4 bases from V and 9 bases from J; junction bases left unmatched: 15. CDR3 in amino acids: CASSLSGTTAEGQYF. CDR3 coding DNA: TGTGCCAGCAGTTTGTCCGGGACTACTGCTGAAGGGCAGTACTTC.

This rearrangement joins TRBV19 to TRBJ1-3, with 7 bases lining up with TRBD1. CDR1 and CDR2 from the germline V gene are LNHDA and SQIVND (reference sequence). The V and J ends lost 9 bases and 1 base, in that order; junction bases with no gene match: 6. There are 14 residues in the CDR3. The CDR3 loop is CASSPGGSGNTIYF. CDR3 nucleotides: TGTGCCAGCAGCCCAGGGGGATCTGGAAACACCATATATTTT.

This chain connects TRBV9 to TRBJ2-2; possibly TRBD2 for D (5 bases). The V end lost 5 bases, the J end lost 6 bases, and 17 bases lay between the germline ends. Germline V gene sequence: CDR1 SGDLS, CDR2 YYNGEE. The length of the CDR3 is 15 residues. CDR3 bases: TGTGCCAGCAGTGAGTCCCGGGGAGCCGCCGGGGAGCTGTTTTTT. Translation gives CASSESRGAAGELFF.

The chain uses TRBV5-8 and TRBJ2-3; D gene uncertain. This CDR3 comprises 15 residues. The V end was cut by 7 bases, the J end by 0 bases, with 15 bases between. Germline V gene data show CDR1 as SGHTS and CDR2 as YDEGEE. The CDR3 loop is CASLNMRTSTDTQYF. The CDR3 region has the DNA TGTGCCAGCCTAAATATGCGAACTAGCACAGATACGCAGTATTTT.

V is TRBV4-3 and J is TRBJ1-1; TRBD1 might be the D (6 bases). The CDR3 is 14 amino acids. The V end was cut by 6 bases, the J end by 0 bases, with 11 bases between. Germline V lookup: CDR1 LGHNA, CDR2 YSLEER. The CDR3 DNA reads TGCGCCAGCAGTTTTGGACAGCTGAACACTGAAGCTTTCTTT. This sequence encodes CASSFGQLNTEAFF.

V is TRBV7-9 and J is TRBJ1-5; D not certain. The germline V and J ends were trimmed by 0 bases and 3 bases, with 6 bases remaining between them. This CDR3 contains 14 residues. Germline CDR1 is SEHNR and CDR2 is FQNEAQ (reference sequence). The CDR3 protein is CASSLASVNQPQHF. CDR3 in DNA: TGTGCCAGCAGCTTAGCCAGCGTCAATCAGCCCCAGCATTTT.

The chain carries TRBV7-2 and TRBJ2-7; D remains unclear. Germline V lookup: CDR1 SGHTA, CDR2 FQGNSA. V lost 5 bases and J lost 2, with 16 bases in between. The CDR3 contains 15 residues. Here the CDR3 reads CASSQGPGLAYEQYF. CDR3 in DNA: TGTGCCAGCAGCCAAGGTCCCGGGTTGGCCTACGAGCAGTACTTC. Combining the CDR3 with reference TRBV7-2 and TRBJ2-7 gives the whole variable domain GAGVSQSPSNKVTEKGKDVELRCDPISGHTALYWYRQSLGQGLEFLIYFQGNSAPDKSGLPSDRFSAERTGGSVSTLTIQRTQQEDSAVYLCASSQGPGLAYEQYFGPGTRLTVT.

The chain carries TRBV5-6 and TRBJ1-1, with D maybe TRBD1 (6 bases). Germline values: CDR1 SGHDT, CDR2 YYEEEE. V dropped 3 bases and J dropped 8 bases, with 17 bases sitting between them. This CDR3 is built from 14 residues. CDR3 in DNA: TGTGCCAGCAGCTGGGGGGGCGGACGGATCGAAGCTTTCTTT. As protein: CASSWGGGRIEAFF.

The gene calls are TRBV6-5 and TRBJ2-1, with D perhaps TRBD1 (6 bases). Germline CDR1 reads MNHEY; CDR2 reads SVGAGI. This CDR3 is 14 amino acids long. V was cut by 6 bases and J by 3 bases, with 12 bases left in between. CDR3 region: CASSRMDSYNEQFF. The CDR3 DNA reads TGTGCCAGCAGCCGTATGGACAGCTACAATGAGCAGTTCTTC.

This sequence joins TRBV18 and TRBJ1-3; 9 bases agree with TRBD1. CDR3 size: 17 residues. Germline CDR1 is KGHSH and CDR2 is LQKENI. Trimming removed 0 bases from V and 4 bases from J; junction bases left unmatched: 7. The chain's CDR3 is CASSPPWGQGQGNTIYF. The CDR3 DNA reads as TGTGCCAGCTCACCACCATGGGGACAGGGTCAAGGAAACACCATATATTTT.

The genes are TRBV4-1 and TRBJ2-6, with TRBD1 matching 9 bases. The CDR3 sequence is 20 residues long. With 1 base clipped from V and 2 bases from J, the junction kept 12 bases outside the gene matches. The germline V gene encodes CDR1 MGHRA and CDR2 YSYEKL. CDR3 bases: TGCGCCAGCAGCCAAGTCCCGGGACAGGGTTTCATGGCTGGGGCCAACGTCCTGACTTTC. The encoded protein is CASSQVPGQGFMAGANVLTF.

The J gene is TRBJ1-4, the V gene TRBV2; D perhaps matches TRBD1 (6 bases). The CDR3 runs to 13 residues. With 5 bases removed from V and 7 bases from J, the gap between germline ends came to 11 bases. Germline values: CDR1 SNHLY, CDR2 FYNNEI. The CDR3 region is CASSNRGGEKLFF. The DNA for the CDR3 is TGTGCCAGCAGTAACAGAGGGGGTGAAAAACTGTTTTTT.

The rearrangement uses TRBV30 and TRBJ2-7, with D maybe TRBD1 (6 bases). The CDR3 covers 13 residues. With 5 bases removed from V and 6 bases from J, the gap between germline ends came to 17 bases. Per the germline V gene, CDR1 is GTSNPN and CDR2 is SVGIG (reference sequence). The CDR3 sequence: CAWVGGPLGEQYF. CDR3 sequence (DNA): TGTGCCTGGGTAGGGGGTCCGCTAGGCGAGCAGTACTTC.

The chain combines TRBV6-2 or TRBV6-3 with TRBJ1-1; D not certain. Germline V gives CDR1 MNHEY, CDR2 SVGEGT. V was pared by 4 bases and J by 3 bases, with 12 bases between. This CDR3 is 14 amino acids long. The CDR3 protein is CASSSLNRDTEAFF. The DNA for the CDR3 is TGTGCCAGCAGTTCCCTAAATCGAGACACTGAAGCTTTCTTT.

The CDR3 region is CASSTAQGQGAKNIQYF. For the CDR3, the DNA is TGTGCCAGCAGCACCGCTCAGGGACAGGGGGCCAAAAACATTCAGTACTTC. This chain joins TRBV7-2 and TRBJ2-4; 10 nucleotides line up with TRBD1. Trimming took 5 bases from V and 1 from J; bases not matched to a gene: 8. Germline-derived CDR1 and CDR2 are SGHTA and FQGNSA. The CDR3 contains 17 residues.

The genes are TRBV3-1 (or the pseudogene TRBV3-2) and TRBJ2-7, with 14 positions matching TRBD2. This CDR3 region has 18 residues. CDR1 and CDR2 from the germline V gene are LGHDT and YNNKEL (reference sequence). J gave up 2 bases and V 10 bases, and 16 bases lay outside the gene matches. The CDR3 here is CATLPPGLAGGGTYEQYF. The CDR3 DNA sequence: TGTGCCACCTTGCCCCCAGGACTAGCGGGAGGTGGGACCTACGAGCAGTACTTC.

The chain combines TRBV19 with TRBJ1-5; perhaps TRBD1 as D (5 bases). Trimming shortened V by 0 bases and J by 0 bases, and 12 bases separated the two germline ends. Germline V CDR1 and CDR2: LNHDA, SQIVND (reference sequence). The CDR3 is 17 amino acids. The CDR3 reads CASSIDHNRYSNQPQHF. The CDR3 DNA is TGTGCCAGTAGTATAGATCACAACAGGTATAGCAATCAGCCCCAGCATTTT.